This TCR delta chain was recorded in a study of gamma delta lymphoproliferative disorders and STAT genes. Study details: The LymphoTrack Dx TCRG Assay amplified gamma chains from at least 50 ng of genomic DNA. The EuroClonality-NGS protocol was used to prepare delta libraries. Study conclusions and caveats: Apart from two gamma clonotypes, major patient clonotypes were public.

Genomic DNA from isolated PBMCs served as the sequencing template. Controls were healthy adult blood donors matched for age and sex. The CDR3 contains 18 residues. V was pared by 0 bases and J by 0 bases, with 12 bases of the junction left unmatched. Germline V gives CDR1 GEAIGNYY, CDR2 EKD. TCRdb reran clone calling via CATT on the multiplex PCR reads. The sample holds 3,000 to 4,000 delta-chain clones; more than 0.85% are singletons and the top ten take roughly 24%. By share, this clone ranks as large (0.1 to 1%). Antigen unknown. The sample has other DNA sequences that encode this CDR3 too. The sample consisted of blood. This sequence joins TRDV2 and TRDJ1; 7 nucleotides agree with TRDD3. The TCR originated in a human donor in good health. CDR3 sequence (DNA): TGTGCCTGTGACACCGTGGCTGGGGGTTCTCGGTACACCGATAAACTCATCTTT. Encoded protein: CACDTVAGGSRYTDKLIF.